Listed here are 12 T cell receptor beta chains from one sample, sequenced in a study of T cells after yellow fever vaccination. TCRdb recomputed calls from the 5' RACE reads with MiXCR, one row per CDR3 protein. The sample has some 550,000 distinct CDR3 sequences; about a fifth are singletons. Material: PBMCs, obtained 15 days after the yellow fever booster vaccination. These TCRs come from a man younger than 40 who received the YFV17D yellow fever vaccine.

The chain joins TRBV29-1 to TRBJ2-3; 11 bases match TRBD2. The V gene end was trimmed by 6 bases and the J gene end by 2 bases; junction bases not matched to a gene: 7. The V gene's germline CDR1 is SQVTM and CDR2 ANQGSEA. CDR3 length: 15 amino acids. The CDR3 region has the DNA TGCAGCGTCCCGGGTAGCGGGAGGGCCACAGATACGCAGTATTTT. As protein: CSVPGSGRATDTQYF.

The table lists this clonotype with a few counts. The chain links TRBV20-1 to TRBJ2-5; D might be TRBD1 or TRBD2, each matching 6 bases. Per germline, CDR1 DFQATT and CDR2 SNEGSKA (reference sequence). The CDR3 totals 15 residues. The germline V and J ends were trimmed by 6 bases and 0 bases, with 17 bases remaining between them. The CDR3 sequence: CSAMGLGGDQETQYF. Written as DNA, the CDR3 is TGCAGTGCCATGGGTCTGGGGGGCGACCAAGAGACCCAGTACTTC.

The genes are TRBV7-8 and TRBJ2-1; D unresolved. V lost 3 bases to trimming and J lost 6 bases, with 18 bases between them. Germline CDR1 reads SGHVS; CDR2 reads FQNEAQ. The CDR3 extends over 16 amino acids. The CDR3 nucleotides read TGTGCCAGCAGCTTTATGACTGCCCCATCGGGCAATGAGCAGTTCTTC. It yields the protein CASSFMTAPSGNEQFF.

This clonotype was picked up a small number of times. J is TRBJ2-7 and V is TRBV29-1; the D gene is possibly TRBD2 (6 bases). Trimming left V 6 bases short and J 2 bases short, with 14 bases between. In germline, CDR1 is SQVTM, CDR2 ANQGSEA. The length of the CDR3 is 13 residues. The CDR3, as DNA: TGCAGCGTCGCGGAGGGCCGCACCTACGAGCAGTACTTC. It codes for CSVAEGRTYEQYF.

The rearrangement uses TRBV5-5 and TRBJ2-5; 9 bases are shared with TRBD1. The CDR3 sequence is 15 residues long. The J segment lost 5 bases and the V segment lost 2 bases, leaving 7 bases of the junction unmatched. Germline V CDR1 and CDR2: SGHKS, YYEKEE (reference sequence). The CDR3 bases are TGTGCCAGCAGCTTACCCGGGACAGGGCGGGAGACCCAGTACTTC. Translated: CASSLPGTGRETQYF. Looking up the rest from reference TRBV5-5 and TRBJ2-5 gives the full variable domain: DAGVTQSPTHLIKTRGQQVTLRCSPISGHKSVSWYQQVLGQGPQFIFQYYEKEERGRGNFPDRFSARQFPNYSSELNVNALLLGDSALYLCASSLPGTGRETQYFGPGTRLLVL.

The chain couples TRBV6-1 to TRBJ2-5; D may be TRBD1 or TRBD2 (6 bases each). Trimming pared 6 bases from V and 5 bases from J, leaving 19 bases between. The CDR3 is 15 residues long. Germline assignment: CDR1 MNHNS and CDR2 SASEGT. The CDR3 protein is CASRPLGGGGETQYF. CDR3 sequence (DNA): TGTGCCAGCAGGCCCCTCGGGGGCGGTGGGGAGACCCAGTACTTC.

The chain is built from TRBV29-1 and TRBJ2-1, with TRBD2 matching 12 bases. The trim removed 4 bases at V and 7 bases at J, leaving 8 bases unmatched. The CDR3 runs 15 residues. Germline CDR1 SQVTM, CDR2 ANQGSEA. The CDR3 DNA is TGCAGCGTTGTATGGCTAGCGGGAGGGAGTAATGAGCAGTTCTTC. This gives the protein CSVVWLAGGSNEQFF.

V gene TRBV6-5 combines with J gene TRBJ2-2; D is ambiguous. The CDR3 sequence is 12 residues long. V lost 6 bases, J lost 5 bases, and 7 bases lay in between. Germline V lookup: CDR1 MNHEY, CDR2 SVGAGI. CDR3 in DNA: TGTGCCAGCAGATTCGGAACCGGGGAGCTGTTTTTT. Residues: CASRFGTGELFF.

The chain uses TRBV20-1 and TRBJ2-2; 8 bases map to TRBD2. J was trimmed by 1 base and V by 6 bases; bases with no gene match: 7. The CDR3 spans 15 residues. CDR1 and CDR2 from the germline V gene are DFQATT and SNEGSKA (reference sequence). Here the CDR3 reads CSARSGRENTGELFF. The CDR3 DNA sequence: TGCAGTGCAAGGTCCGGGAGGGAGAACACCGGGGAGCTGTTTTTT.

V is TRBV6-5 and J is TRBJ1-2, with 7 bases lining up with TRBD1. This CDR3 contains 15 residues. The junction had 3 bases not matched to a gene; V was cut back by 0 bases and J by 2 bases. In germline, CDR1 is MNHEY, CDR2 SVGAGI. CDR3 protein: CASSYSKGANYGYTF. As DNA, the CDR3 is TGTGCCAGCAGTTACTCGAAGGGGGCCAACTATGGCTACACCTTC.

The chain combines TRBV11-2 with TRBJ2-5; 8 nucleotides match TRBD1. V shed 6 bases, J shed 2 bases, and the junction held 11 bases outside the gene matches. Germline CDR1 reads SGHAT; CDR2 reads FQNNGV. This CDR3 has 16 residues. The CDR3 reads CASRTRQGSDQETQYF. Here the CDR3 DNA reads TGTGCCAGCAGAACCCGACAGGGGTCGGATCAAGAGACCCAGTACTTC.

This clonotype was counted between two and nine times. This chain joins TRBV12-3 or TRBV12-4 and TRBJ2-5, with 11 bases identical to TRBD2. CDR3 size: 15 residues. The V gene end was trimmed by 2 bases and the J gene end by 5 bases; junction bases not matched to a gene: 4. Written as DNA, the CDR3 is TGTGCCAGCAGTTTAACTAGCGGGAGTAAGGAGACCCAGTACTTC. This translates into CASSLTSGSKETQYF.